This is a list of T cell receptor beta chains from one sample in a study of T cells after somatic rescue of genetic block. Here immunoSEQ multiplex PCR was the method, and the copy in TCRdb shows in-frame clones only, minus some. The repertoire holds some 68,000 clones, with approximately 91% as singletons. The sequencing sample was made of peripheral blood mononuclear cells (PBMCs). Receptors originate from a young man. Both conserved end residues are part of each CDR3. The D gene is left open where the match is weak. Rows give clone size only sometimes, using once, few, many, or a class for an expanded clone.

DNA | CDR3 | size | D | length | J | V
TGTGCCAGCAGCTTAGTACGCAGTGGTGAGCAGTTCTTC | CASSLVRSGEQFF | . | . | 13 | TRBJ2-1 | TRBV7-7
TGTGCCAGCAGTCCTATGGGCCAGTATGGCTACACCTTC | CASSPMGQYGYTF | once | . | 13 | TRBJ1-2 | TRBV27
TGTGCCAGCTCACCCGCCGGGACGGAATACTATGGCTACACCTTC | CASSPAGTEYYGYTF | . | . | 15 | TRBJ1-2 | TRBV18
TGCGCCAGCAGCGGCGCGGCGACTAGCGGGGGTCGGATTGAGCAGTTCTTC | CASSGAATSGGRIEQFF | . | TRBD2 | 17 | TRBJ2-1 | TRBV4-1
TGTGCCACCAGCGCCATGGGGTCGGGGGTCGAAACCATTCAGTACTTC | CATSAMGSGVETIQYF | . | . | 16 | TRBJ2-4 | TRBV15
TGTGCCAGCAGCGGGGGACTAGCGGGAGGCAATGAGCAGTTCTTC | CASSGGLAGGNEQFF | . | TRBD2 | 15 | TRBJ2-1 | TRBV7-2
TGTGCCAGCAGTAACGGGGGAAATCAGCCCCAGCATTTT | CASSNGGNQPQHF | . | . | 13 | TRBJ1-5 | TRBV28
TGTGCCAGCTCACTAACAGGGGGCATCACAGATACGCAGTATTTT | CASSLTGGITDTQYF | . | TRBD1 | 15 | TRBJ2-3 | TRBV18
TGTGCCAGCAGCTTAGATTACCTAGGGGCGGATGGCTACACCTTC | CASSLDYLGADGYTF | . | . | 15 | TRBJ1-2 | TRBV7-8
TGTGCCAGCTCACCTTCACCCGAGGGAGCTGGCTACACCTTC | CASSPSPEGAGYTF | . | . | 14 | TRBJ1-2 | TRBV18
TGTGCCAGCAGCTCCGTTTGGCTGAGGGGTTCACCCCTCCACTTT | CASSSVWLRGSPLHF | . | . | 15 | TRBJ1-6 | TRBV11-3
TGTGCCAGCAGCCGCCCGGGACAGGGGTACCCCGGGGGCTACGAGCAGTACTTC | CASSRPGQGYPGGYEQYF | . | TRBD1 | 18 | TRBJ2-7 | TRBV28
TGTGCCTCCGGGACTACTCGCTCCTACGAGCAGTACTTC | CASGTTRSYEQYF | . | TRBD2 | 13 | TRBJ2-7 | TRBV7-2
TGTGCCAGCTCCCCAAGCGGGAAGCAAGAGACCCAGTACTTC | CASSPSGKQETQYF | . | TRBD2 | 14 | TRBJ2-5 | TRBV18
TGTGCCAGTAGTATCCTCGGACTAGCGGGGGGGTTAGATACGCAGTATTTT | CASSILGLAGGLDTQYF | . | TRBD2 | 17 | TRBJ2-3 | TRBV19
TGTGCCAGCAGCCGGACTAGCGGTAACACCGGGGAGCTGTTTTTT | CASSRTSGNTGELFF | . | TRBD2 | 15 | TRBJ2-2 | TRBV7-9
TGTGCCAGTAGTGCAGACTCTGGAAACACCATATATTTT | CASSADSGNTIYF | . | . | 13 | TRBJ1-3 | TRBV19
TGTGCCAGCAGCGTAGGCCTAGCGGGAGGTGCCCAGTACTTC | CASSVGLAGGAQYF | . | TRBD2 | 14 | TRBJ2-5 | TRBV9
TGTGCCAGCAGTCAAGGACAGGGGGATCAGCCCCAGCATTTT | CASSQGQGDQPQHF | once | TRBD1 | 14 | TRBJ1-5 | TRBV6-4
TGCGCCAGCAGCTCAATTCCGCGGGGGCAATACAATGAGCAGTTCTTC | CASSSIPRGQYNEQFF | . | . | 16 | TRBJ2-1 | TRBV5-1
TGTGCCAGCAGGAACCGGGACAGGGGAGGCTACACCTTC | CASRNRDRGGYTF | . | TRBD1 | 13 | TRBJ1-2 | TRBV5-4
TGTGCCAGTGACCGGGGCGGTAACTACAATGAGCAGTTCTTC | CASDRGGNYNEQFF | . | . | 14 | TRBJ2-1 | TRBV7-9
TGTGCCAGCAGCCCCGGCTTTTTTAGGGGCCTAATTAGTAATTCACCCCTCCACTTT | CASSPGFFRGLISNSPLHF | . | . | 19 | TRBJ1-6 | TRBV7-9
TGCGCCAGCAGCTCCGACACAGGGGCGGGGGCCAACGTCCTGACTTTC | CASSSDTGAGANVLTF | . | TRBD1 | 16 | TRBJ2-6 | TRBV5-1
TGCAGCGTTGACGGACTAGCGGGAGATAACGAGCAGTACTTC | CSVDGLAGDNEQYF | . | TRBD2 | 14 | TRBJ2-7 | TRBV29-1
TGTGCCAGCAGCCAAGATAAAGAAATTCGGGAAGAAGCTTTCTTT | CASSQDKEIREEAFF | once | . | 15 | TRBJ1-1 | TRBV14
TGTGCCAGCAGTTTGGCAGGGGGCACTGAAGCTTTCTTT | CASSLAGGTEAFF | . | TRBD1 | 13 | TRBJ1-1 | TRBV27
TGTGCCAGCAAAGGGTTCAGGGGGCTCACTGAAGCTTTCTTT | CASKGFRGLTEAFF | once | TRBD1 | 14 | TRBJ1-1 | TRBV2
TGTGCCAGCAGCAAAAACCCCTTAACCGGGACCTCTGGAAACACCATATATTTT | CASSKNPLTGTSGNTIYF | . | . | 18 | TRBJ1-3 | TRBV21-1
TGTGCCAGCAGTTCCCCCGGGGACGAGCAGTACTTC | CASSSPGDEQYF | . | . | 12 | TRBJ2-7 | TRBV9
TGTGCCAGCAACTGGGTAGGACAGCCCCAGCATTTT | CASNWVGQPQHF | . | . | 12 | TRBJ1-5 | TRBV19
TGTGCCAGCAGTTCCCTGACAGGGCACACAGATACGCAGTATTTT | CASSSLTGHTDTQYF | . | TRBD1 | 15 | TRBJ2-3 | TRBV28
TGTGCCAGCAGCGTATTATCTGGAAACACCATATATTTT | CASSVLSGNTIYF | . | . | 13 | TRBJ1-3 | TRBV9
TGCGCCAGCAGCCAAGTGAACCTAGTTTCGTTCGATGAGCAGTTCTTC | CASSQVNLVSFDEQFF | . | . | 16 | TRBJ2-1 | TRBV4-1
TGTGCCAGCACCTCCCCGGGGGTCCGAGGGGATACGCAGTATTTT | CASTSPGVRGDTQYF | . | . | 15 | TRBJ2-3 | TRBV11-2
TGCGCCAGCAGCCAAGATCATGGGAGCAGCTCCTACGAGCAGTACTTC | CASSQDHGSSSYEQYF | . | . | 16 | TRBJ2-7 | TRBV4-1
TGTGCCAGCAGCCAGTGGCGGGAGAACGCAGATACGCAGTATTTT | CASSQWRENADTQYF | . | TRBD2 | 15 | TRBJ2-3 | TRBV11-2
TGTGCCAGCAGTACAGGGGCAACTAATGAAAAACTGTTTTTT | CASSTGATNEKLFF | . | TRBD1 | 14 | TRBJ1-4 | TRBV28
TGTGCCAGCAGCTGGGCCAGGGCCGAGCAGTACTTC | CASSWARAEQYF | . | . | 12 | TRBJ2-7 | TRBV5-4
TGTGCCAGCAGCGGAACCCACTACAATGAGCAGTTCTTC | CASSGTHYNEQFF | . | . | 13 | TRBJ2-1 | TRBV9
TGTGCCATCAGTCCTGGACAGGGTTCAAGCTCCTACGAGCAGTACTTC | CAISPGQGSSSYEQYF | once | TRBD1 | 16 | TRBJ2-7 | TRBV10-3